The 27 T cell receptor beta chains in this list originate from one sample, sequenced in a study of blood T cell repertoires in COVID-19. Libraries were prepared by immunoSEQ multiplex PCR; TCRdb keeps only in-frame clonotypes and omits some of them. The sample gives 150,000 to 200,000 clones, around nine tenths of which show up once; 2.5% to 4% is in the top ten. Sequenced material: peripheral blood. The receptors here all came from an older man with acute or convalescent COVID-19.

This clone was observed a handful of times. This sequence joins TRBV11-3 and TRBJ2-1; 11 bases fit TRBD2. Germline V gene lookup returns CDR1 SGHNT and CDR2 YENEEA. The CDR3 has 16 residues. The J segment lost 6 bases and the V segment lost 0 bases, leaving 4 bases of the junction unmatched. The DNA of the CDR3 is TGTGCCAGCAGCTTAGATAGCGGGAGGGCCCCCAATGAGCAGTTCTTC. It encodes CASSLDSGRAPNEQFF.

The chain carries TRBV25-1 and TRBJ1-2; D ambiguous. This CDR3 is 13 amino acids long. V lost 3 bases and J 4 bases, leaving 9 bases between the germline ends. The germline V gene encodes CDR1 MGHDK and CDR2 SYGVNS. The CDR3, as DNA: TGTGCCAGCAGTGACCCCCTCAGCTATGGCTACACCTTC. It yields the protein CASSDPLSYGYTF.

The J gene is TRBJ1-5, the V gene TRBV6-5; tentative D call: TRBD1 (5 bases). V lost 4 bases to trimming and J lost 4 bases, with 8 bases between them. The CDR3 is made up of 13 amino acids. CDR1 MNHEY and CDR2 SVGAGI come from the germline V gene. The CDR3 here is CASSWQGNQPQHF. CDR3 sequence (DNA): TGTGCCAGCAGTTGGCAGGGAAATCAGCCCCAGCATTTT.

This chain joins TRBV6-1 and TRBJ1-2, with D uncertain. Per the germline V gene, CDR1 is MNHNS and CDR2 is SASEGT. There are 15 residues in the CDR3. V lost 3 bases and J 6 bases, leaving 17 bases between the germline ends. CDR3 nucleotides: TGTGCCAGCAGTGAGGGGAGGAGATTAGGAAATGGCTACACCTTC. Residues: CASSEGRRLGNGYTF.

CDR3 DNA: TGTGCCAGCAGTTTAAGTCCAGCGCGCAATGAGCAGTTCTTC. This codes for CASSLSPARNEQFF. V usage is TRBV28 and J usage is TRBJ2-1; D is uncertain. This CDR3 has 14 amino acids. CDR1 is MDHEN, CDR2 SYDVKM, per germline. Trimming removed 2 bases from V and 6 bases from J, with 11 bases in between.

This sequence joins TRBV7-2 and TRBJ2-2, with TRBD2 matching over 9 bases. The CDR3 spans 15 residues. After removal of 5 bases from V and 5 bases from J, the junction contained 6 bases not matched to a gene. Germline V gene lookup returns CDR1 SGHTA and CDR2 FQGNSA. Here the CDR3 reads CASSPLAGGTGELFF. The CDR3 coding sequence is TGTGCCAGCAGCCCACTAGCGGGCGGTACCGGGGAGCTGTTTTTT.

The chain carries TRBV6-1 and TRBJ1-2; TRBD1 matches at 10 bases. The germline V gene encodes CDR1 MNHNS and CDR2 SASEGT. This CDR3 comprises 15 residues. V shed 3 bases, J shed 4 bases, and the junction held 5 bases outside the gene matches. CDR3: CASSDRTGGGYGYTF. CDR3 nucleotide sequence: TGTGCCAGCAGTGATCGGACAGGGGGGGGCTATGGCTACACCTTC.

The gene calls are TRBV4-2 and TRBJ1-2, with D unclear. Germline V lookup: CDR1 LGHNA, CDR2 YNFKEQ. This CDR3 is 13 amino acids long. V was clipped by 0 bases and J by 4 bases, with 6 bases between them. Here the CDR3 reads CASSQDIGYGYTF. CDR3 nucleotides: TGTGCCAGCAGCCAAGATATCGGCTATGGCTACACCTTC.

The CDR3 DNA is TGCGCCAGCAGCACGAGCGGAGGAGGGTACAATGAGCAGTTCTTC. This sequence encodes CASSTSGGGYNEQFF. The chain couples TRBV5-1 to TRBJ2-1, with D maybe TRBD2 (6 bases). CDR1 and CDR2 (germline): SGHRS, YFSETQ. This CDR3 contains 15 residues. The V and J ends lost 4 bases and 4 bases respectively, with 15 bases between them.

The V call is TRBV5-4, the J call TRBJ1-2; D unresolved. V was pared by 0 bases and J by 2 bases, with 11 bases between. Germline V gene sequence: CDR1 SGHNT, CDR2 YYREEE (reference sequence). The CDR3 is 15 amino acids. The CDR3 DNA sequence: TGTGCCAGCAGCTTGGTGGGCGGAGGGAACTATGGCTACACCTTC. Protein sequence: CASSLVGGGNYGYTF.

This chain connects TRBV28 to TRBJ2-3, with a weak D call TRBD2 (5 bases). The CDR3 is 15 amino acids. Germline CDR1 reads MDHEN; CDR2 reads SYDVKM. Trimming took 5 bases from V and 1 from J, leaving 13 bases between them. The chain's CDR3 is CASSRDYTGTDTQYF. In DNA, the CDR3 is TGTGCCAGCAGTCGAGACTATACCGGCACAGATACGCAGTATTTT.

V gene TRBV19 combines with J gene TRBJ2-1; TRBD2 matches 7 bases. The junction had 16 bases not matched to a gene; V was cut back by 9 bases and J by 11 bases. CDR1 LNHDA and CDR2 SQIVND come from the germline V gene (reference sequence). The CDR3 sequence is 14 residues long. This CDR3 is CASPSPLTSLKQFF. CDR3 DNA sequence: TGTGCCAGCCCTTCCCCACTGACTAGCTTGAAGCAGTTCTTC.

The V and J genes are TRBV21-1 and TRBJ1-1; the listed D gene, TRBD1, was not tested against the DNA. TRBV21-1 is noted as a pseudogene. This CDR3 has 17 amino acids. The CDR3 DNA sequence: TGTGCCAGCAGCAATAAAGTAACAGGGGGGGAGAACACTGAAGCTTTCTTT. Translated: CASSNKVTGGENTEAFF.

This clone was picked up a small number of times. V and J are TRBV5-1 and TRBJ2-7, with 13 bases that match TRBD2. The ends lost 4 bases at V and 3 bases at J; junction bases unmatched: 10. The CDR3 is 17 amino acids. The germline V gene encodes CDR1 SGHRS and CDR2 YFSETQ. CDR3 in DNA: TGCGCCAGCAGCCCGGGACTAGCGGGACCAAGTTTCTACGAGCAGTACTTC. Protein: CASSPGLAGPSFYEQYF.

The genes are TRBV5-1 and TRBJ1-5, with 7 bases matching TRBD1. Germline CDR1 SGHRS, CDR2 YFSETQ. CDR3 length: 14 residues. J gave up 6 bases and V 1 base, and 4 bases lay outside the gene matches. The CDR3 coding sequence is TGCGCCAGCAGCTTGACAGGGGAAGGTCAGCCCCAGCATTTT. It yields the protein CASSLTGEGQPQHF.

V is TRBV18 and J is TRBJ1-1; TRBD1 matches at 10 bases. V trimming: 1 base; J trimming: 5 bases; junction bases outside the gene matches: 7. The CDR3 is made up of 16 amino acids. The germline V gene has CDR1 KGHSH and CDR2 LQKENI. CDR3 coding DNA: TGTGCCAGCTCACCACTAGACAGGGGGCTAACGACTGAAGCTTTCTTT. Translated: CASSPLDRGLTTEAFF.

The V and J genes are TRBV28 and TRBJ2-1, with TRBD1 matching over 7 bases. There are 16 residues in the CDR3. Trimming cost V 6 bases and J 7 bases; bases outside gene matches: 15. CDR1 and CDR2 (germline): MDHEN, SYDVKM. This CDR3 reads CASSRGQASWGNEQFF. In DNA form, the CDR3 reads TGTGCCAGCAGCCGAGGACAGGCGAGTTGGGGGAATGAGCAGTTCTTC. Using reference TRBV28 and TRBJ2-1 for the parts outside the CDR3, the full variable domain is DVKVTQSSRYLVKRTGEKVFLECVQDMDHENMFWYRQDPGLGLRLIYFSYDVKMKEKGDIPEGYSVSREKKERFSLILESASTNQTSMYLCASSRGQASWGNEQFFGPGTRLTVL.

The V call is TRBV18, the J call TRBJ1-4; no clear D gene. V was shortened by 4 bases and J by 1 base, with 10 bases between the two germline ends. CDR3 length: 15 residues. Per the germline V gene, CDR1 is KGHSH and CDR2 is LQKENI. The CDR3 is CASSRRERTNEKLFF. In DNA, the CDR3 is TGTGCCAGCTCACGTCGAGAAAGAACTAATGAAAAACTGTTTTTT.

The V call is TRBV7-6, the J call TRBJ2-3; D call uncertain. In germline, CDR1 is SGHVS, CDR2 FNYEAQ. The CDR3 is made up of 13 amino acids. Trimming cost V 2 bases and J 4 bases, with 7 bases left between them. The chain's CDR3 is CASSLQDPDTQYF. The CDR3 DNA sequence: TGTGCCAGCAGCTTACAGGATCCAGATACGCAGTATTTT.

The V and J genes are TRBV21-1 and TRBJ1-5; TRBD1 reflects the table's D call only, with no check against the DNA. TRBV21-1 is a documented pseudogene. The CDR3 consists of 22 residues. The CDR3 DNA sequence: TGTGCCAGCAGCAAAAAGACCCCCCGAGGGGCCCCCGGGACAGGGGGCAATCAGCCCCAGCATTTT. Translating gives CASSKKTPRGAPGTGGNQPQHF.

This clone has a handful of counts. Other DNA variants within this sample encode the same CDR3. This CDR3 reads CASSVTGGPYNEQFF. The DNA for the CDR3 is TGTGCCAGCAGCGTGACAGGGGGGCCCTACAATGAGCAGTTCTTC. The rearrangement joins TRBV9 to TRBJ2-1; 9 nucleotides match TRBD1. Germline V gives CDR1 SGDLS, CDR2 YYNGEE. The V segment lost 2 bases and the J segment 2 bases; nucleotides outside the gene matches: 2. This CDR3 spans 15 amino acids.

The chain employs TRBV5-1 and TRBJ1-2; D remains unclear. Trimming shortened V by 0 bases and J by 7 bases, and 10 bases separated the two germline ends. Looked up from germline, CDR1 is SGHRS and CDR2 is YFSETQ. There are 13 residues in the CDR3. CDR3 in amino acids: CASSLGGSAGYTF. CDR3 coding DNA: TGCGCCAGCAGCTTGGGAGGTTCCGCTGGCTACACCTTC.

The chain has TRBV3-1 (or the pseudogene TRBV3-2) and TRBJ2-3; 9 bases map to TRBD2. The V segment lost 4 bases and the J segment 1 base; nucleotides outside the gene matches: 12. CDR1 LGHDT and CDR2 YNNKEL come from the germline V gene (reference sequence). The length of the CDR3 is 18 residues. The CDR3 is CASSLPGGGAGGTDTQYF. The DNA for the CDR3 is TGTGCCAGCAGCCTCCCGGGCGGGGGGGCCGGAGGCACAGATACGCAGTATTTT.

This clone was seen only once. V usage is TRBV12-3 or TRBV12-4 and J usage is TRBJ1-2, with D possibly matching TRBD1 (5 bases). The CDR3 sequence is 12 residues long. V was pared by 6 bases and J by 7 bases, with 12 bases between. CDR3 sequence (DNA): TGTGCCAGCAGCCTGGGGGGGTCTGGCTACACCTTC. Translated, it gives CASSLGGSGYTF.

V gene TRBV7-3 combines with J gene TRBJ2-1, with D possibly matching TRBD2 (6 bases). The germline CDR1 and CDR2 sequences are SGHTA and FQGTGA. The CDR3 covers 14 residues. Trimming left V 1 base short and J 2 bases short, with 6 bases between. The CDR3 loop reads CASSLRGAYNEQFF. The DNA for the CDR3 is TGTGCCAGCAGCTTAAGGGGGGCCTACAATGAGCAGTTCTTC.

This rearrangement joins TRBV10-1 to TRBJ2-3; 8 bases line up with TRBD2. After removal of 3 bases from V and 6 bases from J, the junction contained 5 bases not matched to a gene. The CDR3 extends over 14 amino acids. Germline-derived CDR1 and CDR2 are WNHNN and SYGVQD (reference sequence). CDR3 DNA sequence: TGCGCCAGCAGTGATGGTAGCGGGGCTGATACGCAGTATTTT. Translated: CASSDGSGADTQYF.

This clone was observed a few times. The chain has TRBV7-9 and TRBJ1-3; D is ambiguous. This CDR3 has 16 amino acids. Per the germline V gene, CDR1 is SEHNR and CDR2 is FQNEAQ (reference sequence). V was shortened by 1 base and J by 0 bases, with 10 bases between the two germline ends. CDR3 amino acids: CASSLVSQVSGNTIYF. The CDR3 bases are TGTGCCAGCAGCTTAGTATCGCAGGTCTCTGGAAACACCATATATTTT.